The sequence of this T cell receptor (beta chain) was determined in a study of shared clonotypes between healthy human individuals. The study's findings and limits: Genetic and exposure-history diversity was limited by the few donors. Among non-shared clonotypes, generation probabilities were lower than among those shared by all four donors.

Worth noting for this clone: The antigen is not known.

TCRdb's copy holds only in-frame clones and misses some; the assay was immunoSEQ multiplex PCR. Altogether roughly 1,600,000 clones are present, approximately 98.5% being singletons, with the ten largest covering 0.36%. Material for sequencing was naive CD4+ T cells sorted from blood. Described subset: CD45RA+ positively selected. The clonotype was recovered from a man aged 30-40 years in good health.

CDR3 amino acids: CASSQRQGAYTDTQYF. CDR3 sequence (DNA): TGTGCCAGCAGCCAGAGACAGGGAGCTTACACAGATACGCAGTATTTT. The rearrangement uses TRBV7-8 and TRBJ2-3; 7 bases agree with TRBD1. V trimming: 5 bases; J trimming: 2 bases; junction bases outside the gene matches: 10. Germline V gives CDR1 SGHVS, CDR2 FQNEAQ. The CDR3 totals 16 residues. Combining the CDR3 with reference TRBV7-8 and TRBJ2-3 gives the whole variable domain GAGVSQSPRYKVAKRGQDVALRCDPISGHVSLFWYQQALGQGPEFLTYFQNEAQLDKSGLPSDRFFAERPEGSVSTLKIQRTQQEDSAVYLCASSQRQGAYTDTQYFGPGTRLTVL.